What follows is one T cell receptor (beta chain) and its context. The antigen remains unidentified. There are 18 residues in the CDR3. J lost 2 bases, V lost 4 bases, and 12 bases had no gene match. CDR1 LNHNV and CDR2 YYDKDF come from the germline V gene (reference sequence). Generated by immunoSEQ multiplex PCR, the TCRdb table keeps only in-frame clones and is missing some. Among 130,000 to 150,000 clones, 85% to 90% were seen once, and the ten largest hold approximately 8.5%. The data were obtained in a study of cytomegalovirus exposure and HLA in healthy donors. The donors were part of the validation cohort of 120 subjects. That cohort was separate from the first cohort, which comprised about 670 subjects. The study, taken as a whole, reports: Investigators reported fewer than 200 TCR beta chains as tied to cytomegalovirus.

This receptor was identified in a young woman in good health and CMV-seropositive. The sequencing input was PBMCs. This rearrangement joins TRBV15 to TRBJ2-3; 10 bases line up with TRBD1. Written as DNA, the CDR3 is TGTGCCACCAGCACTCGCACCTGGACAGGGGGTTCCACAGATACGCAGTATTTT. It yields the protein CATSTRTWTGGSTDTQYF.